This TCR beta chain was sequenced in a study of blood T cell repertoires in COVID-19. The CDR3 is 15 amino acids. V dropped 4 bases and J dropped 2; count of bases not matched to a gene: 6. The germline gives CDR1 SQVTM, CDR2 ANQGSEA. Sequencing used immunoSEQ multiplex PCR; TCRdb keeps in-frame clones, though not all of them. Of fewer than 200,000 clones in the sample, just under 85% were seen once. This clone was recorded a few times. Sequenced: peripheral blood. The source of this sequence is a man between 40 and 49 years old who had recovered from COVID-19. The rearrangement uses TRBV29-1 and TRBJ2-1, with 9 bases that match TRBD1. In DNA form, the CDR3 reads TGCAGCGTTGCAACTGGGACAGGGACCTACAATGAGCAGTTCTTC. This sequence encodes CSVATGTGTYNEQFF.